This T cell receptor (beta chain) was documented in a study of OX40 agonist ivuxolimab in advanced cancers. Note on this clone: The antigen remains undetermined.

The protocol was immunoSEQ multiplex PCR, while the TCRdb copy is restricted to in-frame clones and leaves out a portion. This table has approximately 54,000 clones, more than 65% appearing once. Study-wide results and limits: CD4+ and CD8+ blood T cells expanded clonally by week 6 at 0.1 to 3.0 mg/kg.

V lost 2 bases to trimming and J lost 4 bases; unmatched junction nucleotides: 7. The V gene's germline CDR1 is KGHSH and CDR2 LQKENI. The length of the CDR3 is 16 residues. This receptor was taken from an adult with an advanced solid tumor such as melanoma, head and neck, liver or kidney cancer. Here the sequenced sample was CD4+ or CD8+ T cells sorted from blood, taken in a trial of the OX40 agonist ivuxolimab. The V call is TRBV18, the J call TRBJ1-3, with 8 bases identical to TRBD1. The CDR3: CASSPFRGQSGNTIYF. The CDR3 nucleotides are TGTGCCAGCTCACCATTCAGGGGGCAGTCAGGAAACACCATATATTTT.